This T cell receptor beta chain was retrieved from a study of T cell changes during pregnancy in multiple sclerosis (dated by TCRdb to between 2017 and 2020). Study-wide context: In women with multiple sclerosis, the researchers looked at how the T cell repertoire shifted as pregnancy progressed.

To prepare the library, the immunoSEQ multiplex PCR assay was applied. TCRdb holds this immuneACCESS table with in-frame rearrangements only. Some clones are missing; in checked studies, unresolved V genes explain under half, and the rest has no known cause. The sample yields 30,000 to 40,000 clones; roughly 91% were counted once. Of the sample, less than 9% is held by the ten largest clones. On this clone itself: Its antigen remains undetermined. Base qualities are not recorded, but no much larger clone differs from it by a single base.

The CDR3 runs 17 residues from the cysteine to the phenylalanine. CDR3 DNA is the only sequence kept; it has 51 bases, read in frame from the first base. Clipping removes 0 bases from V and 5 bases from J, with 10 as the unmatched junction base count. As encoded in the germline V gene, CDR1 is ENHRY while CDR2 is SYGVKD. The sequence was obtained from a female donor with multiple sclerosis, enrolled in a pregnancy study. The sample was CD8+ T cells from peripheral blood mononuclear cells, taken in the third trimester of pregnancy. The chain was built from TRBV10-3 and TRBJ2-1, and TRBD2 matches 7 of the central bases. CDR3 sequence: CAISESRASGDHNEQFF. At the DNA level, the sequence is TGTGCCATCAGTGAGTCGCGGGCTAGCGGAGACCACAATGAGCAGTTCTTC.